This T cell receptor beta chain stems from a study of cytomegalovirus exposure and HLA in healthy donors. Across the whole study: Some 90 million unique TCRs from HLA-typed donors were held in an early data release. General study findings and limits: Investigators reported 150 to 200 TCR beta chains as tied to cytomegalovirus. A missense variant in DCLRE1C was later tied to TCR beta V- and J-gene trimming.

Of note for this clone: Its target is not known.

This CDR3 is 13 amino acids long. Per germline, CDR1 MGHDK and CDR2 SYGVNS. V lost 2 bases and J 7 bases, leaving 11 bases between the germline ends. Both 60 Vbeta primers and 13 Jbeta primers went into the PCR. Assay used: immunoSEQ multiplex PCR; TCRdb lists only in-frame clones, some missing. The profile shows approximately 140,000 clones, 81% of them singletons. This TCR came from a man between 18 and 35 years old in good health and CMV-seronegative. Sequencing was carried out using PBMCs. The rearrangement joins TRBV25-1 to TRBJ2-5; D might be TRBD2 (5 bases). The CDR3 region is CASSEAEALTQYF. The DNA for the CDR3 is TGTGCCAGCAGTGAAGCGGAGGCGTTGACCCAGTACTTC.